This is a list of T cell receptor beta chains from one sample in a study of blood T cell repertoires in COVID-19. Profiled with immunoSEQ multiplex PCR; TCRdb holds only in-frame clones, not every one. The table shows over 150,000 clones, with 85% to 95% occurring only once. Specimen: peripheral blood. The receptor set was obtained from a man aged 50 to 60 with acute or convalescent COVID-19. CDR3s include the opening cysteine and the closing phenylalanine or tryptophan. The order of the fields is D gene, J gene, clone size, V gene, CDR3 protein, CDR3 DNA. D genes are given only for firm matches. Only part of the rows carry a size: once, few, many, or a class if the clone is expanded.

D gene: TRBD1; J gene: TRBJ1-6; clone size: few; V gene: TRBV18; CDR3 protein: CASSPQGAIRSPLHF; CDR3 DNA: TGTGCCAGCTCACCACAGGGGGCGATTAGGTCACCCCTCCACTTT
D gene: TRBD2; J gene: TRBJ2-1; clone size: once; V gene: TRBV10-3; CDR3 protein: CATLGLAGGTYNEQFF; CDR3 DNA: TGTGCCACGCTAGGACTAGCGGGGGGGACCTACAATGAGCAGTTCTTC
D gene: .; J gene: TRBJ1-5; clone size: .; V gene: TRBV30; CDR3 protein: CAWSGAEGWEPQHF; CDR3 DNA: TGTGCCTGGAGTGGGGCGGAGGGGTGGGAGCCCCAGCATTTT
D gene: TRBD2; J gene: TRBJ2-3; clone size: .; V gene: TRBV10-3; CDR3 protein: CAIRLSGATDTQYF; CDR3 DNA: TGTGCCATCAGGCTTAGCGGGGCCACAGATACGCAGTATTTT
D gene: TRBD1; J gene: TRBJ1-4; clone size: .; V gene: TRBV5-1; CDR3 protein: CASSLGGTDNEKLFF; CDR3 DNA: TGCGCCAGCAGCTTGGGTGGGACAGACAATGAAAAACTGTTTTTT
D gene: .; J gene: TRBJ1-5; clone size: .; V gene: TRBV7-2; CDR3 protein: CASSLKGGFYQPQHF; CDR3 DNA: TGTGCCAGCAGCTTAAAGGGCGGGTTTTATCAGCCCCAGCATTTT
D gene: TRBD2; J gene: TRBJ2-2; clone size: few; V gene: TRBV29-1; CDR3 protein: CSASRGGLDLAGELFF; CDR3 DNA: TGCAGCGCCTCCCGGGGGGGCCTGGATTTAGCCGGGGAGCTGTTTTTT
D gene: .; J gene: TRBJ2-6; clone size: few; V gene: TRBV3-1/TRBV3-2; CDR3 protein: CASSQDLSGANVLTF; CDR3 DNA: TGTGCCAGCAGCCAAGACCTCTCTGGGGCCAACGTCCTGACTTTC
D gene: .; J gene: TRBJ1-1; clone size: .; V gene: TRBV28; CDR3 protein: CASSLGGVDTEAFF; CDR3 DNA: TGTGCCAGCAGTTTGGGGGGGGTGGACACTGAAGCTTTCTTT
D gene: TRBD1; J gene: TRBJ2-3; clone size: .; V gene: TRBV9; CDR3 protein: CASSLSGQGTDTQYF; CDR3 DNA: TGTGCCAGCAGCCTATCCGGACAGGGCACAGATACGCAGTATTTT
D gene: .; J gene: TRBJ1-1; clone size: .; V gene: TRBV5-1; CDR3 protein: CASSLEGLTEAFF; CDR3 DNA: TGCGCCAGCAGCTTGGAGGGGCTCACTGAAGCTTTCTTT
D gene: TRBD1; J gene: TRBJ2-7; clone size: once; V gene: TRBV27; CDR3 protein: CASSFHGQGAGTYEQYF; CDR3 DNA: TGTGCCAGCAGTTTCCATGGACAGGGGGCGGGAACCTACGAGCAGTACTTC
D gene: .; J gene: TRBJ2-1; clone size: .; V gene: TRBV10-3; CDR3 protein: CAISGTGSRYNEQFF; CDR3 DNA: TGTGCCATCAGTGGAACGGGGAGCCGGTACAATGAGCAGTTCTTC
D gene: TRBD1; J gene: TRBJ1-1; clone size: .; V gene: TRBV6-5; CDR3 protein: CASSSWQGGTEAFF; CDR3 DNA: TGTGCCAGCAGTTCTTGGCAGGGGGGAACTGAAGCTTTCTTT
D gene: .; J gene: TRBJ1-4; clone size: .; V gene: TRBV6-5; CDR3 protein: CASRPQAATNEKLFF; CDR3 DNA: TGTGCCAGCAGGCCCCAAGCGGCAACTAATGAAAAACTGTTTTTT
D gene: .; J gene: TRBJ1-1; clone size: .; V gene: TRBV6-5; CDR3 protein: CASRPAQGWTEAFF; CDR3 DNA: TGTGCCAGCAGGCCCGCGCAGGGGTGGACTGAAGCTTTCTTT
D gene: TRBD1; J gene: TRBJ2-7; clone size: .; V gene: TRBV15; CDR3 protein: CATSTGQGLSSYEQYF; CDR3 DNA: TGTGCCACCAGCACCGGACAGGGTTTAAGCTCCTACGAGCAGTACTTC
D gene: TRBD1; J gene: TRBJ2-7; clone size: .; V gene: TRBV27; CDR3 protein: CASRRSGTGLNEQYF; CDR3 DNA: TGTGCCAGCAGGCGATCCGGGACAGGGCTTAACGAGCAGTACTTC
D gene: .; J gene: TRBJ2-2; clone size: .; V gene: TRBV7-2; CDR3 protein: CASRPPARWELFF; CDR3 DNA: TGTGCCAGCAGACCGCCGGCGAGGTGGGAGCTGTTTTTT
D gene: TRBD1; J gene: TRBJ1-6; clone size: .; V gene: TRBV10-3; CDR3 protein: CAISEADRGTRNSPLHF; CDR3 DNA: TGTGCCATCAGTGAGGCAGACAGGGGCACGCGAAATTCACCCCTCCACTTT
D gene: TRBD1; J gene: TRBJ2-7; clone size: .; V gene: TRBV29-1; CDR3 protein: CSVRTGGGYEQYF; CDR3 DNA: TGCAGCGTTCGTACAGGGGGCGGCTACGAGCAGTACTTC
D gene: .; J gene: TRBJ1-4; clone size: few; V gene: TRBV5-4; CDR3 protein: CASSLKAQGGEKLFF; CDR3 DNA: TGTGCCAGCAGCTTGAAGGCACAGGGCGGTGAAAAACTGTTTTTT
D gene: TRBD1; J gene: TRBJ2-1; clone size: .; V gene: TRBV27; CDR3 protein: CASNFAGQGRHEQFF; CDR3 DNA: TGTGCCAGCAACTTTGCGGGACAGGGGCGTCATGAGCAGTTCTTC
D gene: TRBD1; J gene: TRBJ1-2; clone size: .; V gene: TRBV11-1; CDR3 protein: CASSSDREVSYGYTF; CDR3 DNA: TGTGCCAGCAGCTCTGACAGGGAAGTATCTTATGGCTACACCTTC
D gene: .; J gene: TRBJ1-1; clone size: .; V gene: TRBV21-1; CDR3 protein: CASKIVFGGGATDTEAFF; CDR3 DNA: .
D gene: TRBD2; J gene: TRBJ2-1; clone size: .; V gene: TRBV30; CDR3 protein: CAWSVGGSLYNEQFF; CDR3 DNA: TGTGCCTGGAGTGTGGGAGGGAGCCTCTACAATGAGCAGTTCTTC
D gene: TRBD2; J gene: TRBJ2-7; clone size: .; V gene: TRBV6-1; CDR3 protein: CASSEDRRGGTYEQYF; CDR3 DNA: TGTGCCAGCAGTGAAGATCGTAGGGGAGGGACCTACGAGCAGTACTTC
D gene: .; J gene: TRBJ2-7; clone size: .; V gene: TRBV7-2; CDR3 protein: CASSLRYEQYF; CDR3 DNA: TGTGCCAGCAGCTTACGCTACGAGCAGTACTTC
D gene: TRBD1; J gene: TRBJ2-2; clone size: .; V gene: TRBV18; CDR3 protein: CASSPLRTGVAGELFF; CDR3 DNA: TGTGCCAGCTCACCCCTTCGAACAGGGGTAGCCGGGGAGCTGTTTTTT
D gene: TRBD2; J gene: TRBJ2-7; clone size: .; V gene: TRBV18; CDR3 protein: CASSPASGRAFYEQYF; CDR3 DNA: TGTGCCAGCTCACCAGCTAGCGGGAGGGCCTTTTACGAGCAGTACTTC
D gene: .; J gene: TRBJ2-3; clone size: once; V gene: TRBV5-1; CDR3 protein: CASSLSGVGDTQYF; CDR3 DNA: TGCGCCAGCAGCTTGTCAGGGGTGGGGGATACGCAGTATTTT
D gene: TRBD1; J gene: TRBJ1-2; clone size: .; V gene: TRBV6-6; CDR3 protein: CASWTGNYGYTF; CDR3 DNA: TGTGCCAGCTGGACAGGAAACTATGGCTACACCTTC
D gene: TRBD2; J gene: TRBJ2-5; clone size: .; V gene: TRBV5-1; CDR3 protein: CASSLGAGGPETQYF; CDR3 DNA: TGCGCCAGCAGCTTGGGAGCGGGAGGGCCAGAGACCCAGTACTTC